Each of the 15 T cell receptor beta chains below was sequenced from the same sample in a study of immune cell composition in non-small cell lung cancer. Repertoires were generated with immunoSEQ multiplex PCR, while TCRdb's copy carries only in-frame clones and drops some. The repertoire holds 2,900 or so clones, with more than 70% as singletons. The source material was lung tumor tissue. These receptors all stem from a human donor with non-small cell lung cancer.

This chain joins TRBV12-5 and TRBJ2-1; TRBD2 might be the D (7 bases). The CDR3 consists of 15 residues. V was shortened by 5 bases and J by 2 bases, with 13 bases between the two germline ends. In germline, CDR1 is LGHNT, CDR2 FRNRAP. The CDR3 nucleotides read TGTGCTAGTGGTCTAGGGGGGGCCACCTACAATGAGCAGTTCTTC. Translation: CASGLGGATYNEQFF.

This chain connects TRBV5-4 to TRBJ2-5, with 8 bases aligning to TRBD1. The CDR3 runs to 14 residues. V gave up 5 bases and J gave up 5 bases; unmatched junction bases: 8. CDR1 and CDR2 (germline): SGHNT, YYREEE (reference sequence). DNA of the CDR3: TGTGCCAGCAGGAACAGGGGGGAGGACGAGACCCAGTACTTC. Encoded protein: CASRNRGEDETQYF.

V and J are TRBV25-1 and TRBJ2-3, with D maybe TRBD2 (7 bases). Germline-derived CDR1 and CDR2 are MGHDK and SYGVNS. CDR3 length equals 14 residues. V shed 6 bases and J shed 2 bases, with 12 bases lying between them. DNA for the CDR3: TGTGCCAGCAGGGGGGGGCAGATCACAGATACGCAGTATTTT. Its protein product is CASRGGQITDTQYF.

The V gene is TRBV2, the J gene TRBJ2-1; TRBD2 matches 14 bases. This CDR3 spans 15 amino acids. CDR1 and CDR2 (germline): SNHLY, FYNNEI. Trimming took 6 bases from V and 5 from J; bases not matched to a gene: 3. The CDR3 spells CASRTGLAGDNEQFF. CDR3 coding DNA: TGTGCCAGCAGGACGGGACTAGCGGGAGACAATGAGCAGTTCTTC.

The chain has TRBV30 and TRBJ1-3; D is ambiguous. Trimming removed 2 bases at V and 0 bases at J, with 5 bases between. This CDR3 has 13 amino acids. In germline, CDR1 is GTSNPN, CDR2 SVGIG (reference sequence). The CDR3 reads CAWSWSSGNTIYF. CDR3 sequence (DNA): TGTGCCTGGAGTTGGAGCTCTGGAAACACCATATATTTT.

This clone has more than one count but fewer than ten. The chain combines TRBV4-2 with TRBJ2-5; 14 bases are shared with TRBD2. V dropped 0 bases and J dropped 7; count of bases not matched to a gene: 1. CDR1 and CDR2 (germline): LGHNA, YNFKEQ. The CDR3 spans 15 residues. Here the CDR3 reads CASSQEGTSGGTQYF. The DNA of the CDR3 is TGTGCCAGCAGCCAAGAGGGGACTAGCGGGGGGACCCAGTACTTC.

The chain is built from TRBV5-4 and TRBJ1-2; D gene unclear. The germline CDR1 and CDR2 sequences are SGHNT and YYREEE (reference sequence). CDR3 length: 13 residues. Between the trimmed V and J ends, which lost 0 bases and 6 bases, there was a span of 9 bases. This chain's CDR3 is CASSLGHWDGYTF. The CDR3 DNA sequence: TGTGCCAGCAGCTTGGGACACTGGGATGGCTACACCTTC. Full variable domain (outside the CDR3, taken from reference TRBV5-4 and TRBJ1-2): ETGVTQSPTHLIKTRGQQVTLRCSSQSGHNTVSWYQQALGQGPQFIFQYYREEENGRGNFPPRFSGLQFPNYSSELNVNALELDDSALYLCASSLGHWDGYTFGSGTRLTVV.

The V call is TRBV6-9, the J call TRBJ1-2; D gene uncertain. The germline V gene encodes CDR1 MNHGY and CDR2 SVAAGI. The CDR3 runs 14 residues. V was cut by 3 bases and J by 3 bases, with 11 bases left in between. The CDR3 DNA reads TGTGCCAGCAGTTACTCGAGTATATACTATGGCTACACCTTC. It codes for CASSYSSIYYGYTF.

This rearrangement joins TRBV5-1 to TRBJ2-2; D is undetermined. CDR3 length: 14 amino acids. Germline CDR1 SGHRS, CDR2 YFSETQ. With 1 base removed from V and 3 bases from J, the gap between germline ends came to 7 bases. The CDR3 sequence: CASSLWHDTGELFF. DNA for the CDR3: TGCGCCAGCAGCTTGTGGCACGACACCGGGGAGCTGTTTTTT.

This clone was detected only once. The CDR3 sequence: CASSPNAVPGGNTIYF. CDR3 bases: TGTGCCAGCAGCCCAAACGCGGTCCCGGGAGGAAACACCATATATTTT. This sequence joins TRBV7-2 and TRBJ1-3; no clear D. The CDR3 is 16 residues long. V lost 5 bases to trimming and J lost 4 bases, with 18 bases between them. Germline V CDR1 and CDR2: SGHTA, FQGNSA.

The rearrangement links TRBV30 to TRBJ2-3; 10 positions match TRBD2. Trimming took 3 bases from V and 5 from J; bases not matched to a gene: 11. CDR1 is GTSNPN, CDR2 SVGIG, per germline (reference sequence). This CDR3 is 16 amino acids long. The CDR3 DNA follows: TGTGCCTGGAGCCTTGGGGTAGCGGGAGGTGGAGATACGCAGTATTTT. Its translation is CAWSLGVAGGGDTQYF.

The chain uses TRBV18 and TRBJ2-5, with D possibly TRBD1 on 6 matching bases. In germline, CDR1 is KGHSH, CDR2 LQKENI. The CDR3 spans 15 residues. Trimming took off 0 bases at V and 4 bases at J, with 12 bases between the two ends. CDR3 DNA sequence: TGTGCCAGCTCACCACCTGCCGGACAGCTAGAGACCCAGTACTTC. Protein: CASSPPAGQLETQYF.

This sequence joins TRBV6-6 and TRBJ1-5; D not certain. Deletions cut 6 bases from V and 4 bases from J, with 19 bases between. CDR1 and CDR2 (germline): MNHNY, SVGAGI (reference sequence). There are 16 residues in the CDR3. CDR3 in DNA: TGTGCCAGCAGCGACGGGTTTGGCAGAACAAATCAGCCCCAGCATTTT. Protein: CASSDGFGRTNQPQHF.

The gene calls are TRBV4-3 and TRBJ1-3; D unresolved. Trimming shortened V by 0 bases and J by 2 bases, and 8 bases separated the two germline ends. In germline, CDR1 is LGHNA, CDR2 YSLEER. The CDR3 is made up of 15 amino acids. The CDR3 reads CASSQDGNPGNTIYF. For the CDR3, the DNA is TGCGCCAGCAGCCAAGACGGGAACCCTGGAAACACCATATATTTT.

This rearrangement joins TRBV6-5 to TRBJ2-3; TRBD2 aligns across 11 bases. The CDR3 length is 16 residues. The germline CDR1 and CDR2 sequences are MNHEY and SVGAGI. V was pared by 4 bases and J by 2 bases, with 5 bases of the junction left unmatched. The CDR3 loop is CASSSLAGGYTDTQYF. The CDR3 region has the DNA TGTGCCAGCAGTTCGCTAGCGGGGGGCTACACAGATACGCAGTATTTT.